These 10 T cell receptor beta chains share one sample of origin, sequenced in a study of PD-L1 blockade in urothelial cancer. Time point given: peripheral blood 6 weeks after treatment start. Method: immunoSEQ multiplex PCR; TCRdb's copy keeps in-frame clones and lacks some. The data contain some 110,000 clones, approximately 90% of them singletons. The sequenced sample was PBMCs, obtained around atezolizumab (anti-PD-L1) treatment. All receptors derive from a man aged 55 to 69 with urothelial cancer.

This sequence joins TRBV7-2 and TRBJ1-4; D is possibly TRBD1 (6 bases). The CDR3 spans 15 residues. CDR1 SGHTA and CDR2 FQGNSA come from the germline V gene. Between the trimmed V and J ends, which lost 5 bases and 4 bases, there was a span of 14 bases. As DNA, the CDR3 is TGTGCCAGCAGCATTTCGACAGGAATTAATGAAAAACTGTTTTTT. This encodes CASSISTGINEKLFF.

This clone was found once. V is TRBV5-1 and J is TRBJ2-7, with TRBD2 matching over 11 bases. Germline CDR1 reads SGHRS; CDR2 reads YFSETQ. There are 17 residues in the CDR3. The V gene end was trimmed by 3 bases and the J gene end by 0 bases; junction bases not matched to a gene: 8. CDR3 amino acids: CASSSGLAGTRSYEQYF. In DNA form, the CDR3 reads TGCGCCAGCAGCTCTGGACTAGCGGGTACCCGCTCCTACGAGCAGTACTTC.

The chain carries TRBV7-9 and TRBJ2-7; 10 nucleotides match TRBD1. The CDR3 totals 14 residues. Germline trimming cut 6 bases from V and 4 bases from J; bases unmatched to any gene: 6. Per the germline V gene, CDR1 is SEHNR and CDR2 is FQNEAQ (reference sequence). This CDR3 reads CASRSGTGVYEQYF. The CDR3 DNA reads as TGTGCCAGCAGATCCGGGACAGGGGTTTACGAGCAGTACTTC.

The V call is TRBV14, the J call TRBJ2-5; tentatively, D is TRBD2 (5 bases). Trimming pared 3 bases from V and 1 base from J, leaving 6 bases between. The germline CDR1 and CDR2 sequences are SGHDN and FVKESK. This CDR3 has 13 amino acids. For the CDR3, the DNA is TGTGCCAGCAGCCAGAGGGCCCAAGAGACCCAGTACTTC. Translated: CASSQRAQETQYF.

The table lists this clone with a few counts. The chain links TRBV30 to TRBJ1-1, with a tentative D call TRBD1 (6 bases). From germline, CDR1 is GTSNPN and CDR2 SVGIG (reference sequence). This CDR3 contains 13 residues. The germline V and J ends were trimmed by 4 bases and 2 bases, with 11 bases remaining between them. CDR3 coding DNA: TGTGCCTGGACGCCAGGGGTTAACACTGAAGCTTTCTTT. This encodes CAWTPGVNTEAFF.

V and J are TRBV11-2 and TRBJ2-5, with no clear D. With 1 base removed from V and 5 bases from J, the gap between germline ends came to 11 bases. The CDR3 runs 14 residues. Germline loops: CDR1 SGHAT, CDR2 FQNNGV. This chain's CDR3 is CASSLGGVGETQYF. Written as DNA, the CDR3 is TGTGCCAGCAGCTTAGGAGGCGTGGGTGAGACCCAGTACTTC.

The rearrangement links TRBV27 to TRBJ2-7, with D tentatively TRBD2 (6 bases). In germline, CDR1 is MNHEY, CDR2 SMNVEV (reference sequence). V lost 1 base and J lost 0, with 16 bases in between. CDR3 length: 17 residues. As DNA, the CDR3 is TGTGCCAGCAGTTTATTTTACCAGCGGAGGGGCTCCTACGAGCAGTACTTC. Encoded protein: CASSLFYQRRGSYEQYF.

This clone was observed a single time. The chain is built from TRBV9 and TRBJ1-1; D is uncertain. The CDR3 loop spans 14 amino acids. Germline CDR1 and CDR2: SGDLS and YYNGEE. Trimming took off 0 bases at V and 0 bases at J, with 6 bases between the two ends. The CDR3 nucleotides read TGTGCCAGCAGCGTAGGGCTGATGAACACTGAAGCTTTCTTT. It encodes CASSVGLMNTEAFF. The variable domain in full, completed from reference TRBV9 and TRBJ1-1, reads DSGVTQTPKHLITATGQRVTLRCSPRSGDLSVYWYQQSLDQGLQFLIQYYNGEERAKGNILERFSAQQFPDLHSELNLSSLELGDSALYFCASSVGLMNTEAFFGQGTRLTVV.

The V and J genes are TRBV10-3 and TRBJ2-5, with D perhaps TRBD2 (5 bases). The CDR3 runs to 14 residues. With 7 bases removed from V and 3 bases from J, the gap between germline ends came to 15 bases. The germline CDR1 and CDR2 sequences are ENHRY and SYGVKD. CDR3 coding DNA: TGTGCCATCACTAGAGGAGGTGGGAAAGAGACCCAGTACTTC. It specifies CAITRGGGKETQYF.

The V call is TRBV5-4, the J call TRBJ2-2; a weak D match, TRBD2 (6 bases). The CDR3 runs 14 residues. V was trimmed by 1 base and J by 5 bases, leaving 9 bases between them. Looked up from germline, CDR1 is SGHNT and CDR2 is YYREEE (reference sequence). The chain's CDR3 is CASSLLAVTGELFF. In DNA, the CDR3 is TGTGCCAGCAGCTTGTTAGCGGTAACCGGGGAGCTGTTTTTT.